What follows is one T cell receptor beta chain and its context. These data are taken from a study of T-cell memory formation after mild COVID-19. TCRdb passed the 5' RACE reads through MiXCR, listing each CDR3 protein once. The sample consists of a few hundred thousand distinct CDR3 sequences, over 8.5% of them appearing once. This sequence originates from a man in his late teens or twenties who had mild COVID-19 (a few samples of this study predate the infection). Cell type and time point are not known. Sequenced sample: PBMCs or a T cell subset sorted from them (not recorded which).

Here the CDR3 DNA reads TGCGCCAGCAGCCCGGCGGCAGGGGGGCCCTATGGCTACACCTTC. It translates to CASSPAAGGPYGYTF. This chain joins TRBV5-1 and TRBJ1-2; 7 nucleotides align to TRBD1. The CDR3 has 15 amino acids. Per germline, CDR1 SGHRS and CDR2 YFSETQ. V gave up 4 bases and J gave up 4 bases; unmatched junction bases: 10.